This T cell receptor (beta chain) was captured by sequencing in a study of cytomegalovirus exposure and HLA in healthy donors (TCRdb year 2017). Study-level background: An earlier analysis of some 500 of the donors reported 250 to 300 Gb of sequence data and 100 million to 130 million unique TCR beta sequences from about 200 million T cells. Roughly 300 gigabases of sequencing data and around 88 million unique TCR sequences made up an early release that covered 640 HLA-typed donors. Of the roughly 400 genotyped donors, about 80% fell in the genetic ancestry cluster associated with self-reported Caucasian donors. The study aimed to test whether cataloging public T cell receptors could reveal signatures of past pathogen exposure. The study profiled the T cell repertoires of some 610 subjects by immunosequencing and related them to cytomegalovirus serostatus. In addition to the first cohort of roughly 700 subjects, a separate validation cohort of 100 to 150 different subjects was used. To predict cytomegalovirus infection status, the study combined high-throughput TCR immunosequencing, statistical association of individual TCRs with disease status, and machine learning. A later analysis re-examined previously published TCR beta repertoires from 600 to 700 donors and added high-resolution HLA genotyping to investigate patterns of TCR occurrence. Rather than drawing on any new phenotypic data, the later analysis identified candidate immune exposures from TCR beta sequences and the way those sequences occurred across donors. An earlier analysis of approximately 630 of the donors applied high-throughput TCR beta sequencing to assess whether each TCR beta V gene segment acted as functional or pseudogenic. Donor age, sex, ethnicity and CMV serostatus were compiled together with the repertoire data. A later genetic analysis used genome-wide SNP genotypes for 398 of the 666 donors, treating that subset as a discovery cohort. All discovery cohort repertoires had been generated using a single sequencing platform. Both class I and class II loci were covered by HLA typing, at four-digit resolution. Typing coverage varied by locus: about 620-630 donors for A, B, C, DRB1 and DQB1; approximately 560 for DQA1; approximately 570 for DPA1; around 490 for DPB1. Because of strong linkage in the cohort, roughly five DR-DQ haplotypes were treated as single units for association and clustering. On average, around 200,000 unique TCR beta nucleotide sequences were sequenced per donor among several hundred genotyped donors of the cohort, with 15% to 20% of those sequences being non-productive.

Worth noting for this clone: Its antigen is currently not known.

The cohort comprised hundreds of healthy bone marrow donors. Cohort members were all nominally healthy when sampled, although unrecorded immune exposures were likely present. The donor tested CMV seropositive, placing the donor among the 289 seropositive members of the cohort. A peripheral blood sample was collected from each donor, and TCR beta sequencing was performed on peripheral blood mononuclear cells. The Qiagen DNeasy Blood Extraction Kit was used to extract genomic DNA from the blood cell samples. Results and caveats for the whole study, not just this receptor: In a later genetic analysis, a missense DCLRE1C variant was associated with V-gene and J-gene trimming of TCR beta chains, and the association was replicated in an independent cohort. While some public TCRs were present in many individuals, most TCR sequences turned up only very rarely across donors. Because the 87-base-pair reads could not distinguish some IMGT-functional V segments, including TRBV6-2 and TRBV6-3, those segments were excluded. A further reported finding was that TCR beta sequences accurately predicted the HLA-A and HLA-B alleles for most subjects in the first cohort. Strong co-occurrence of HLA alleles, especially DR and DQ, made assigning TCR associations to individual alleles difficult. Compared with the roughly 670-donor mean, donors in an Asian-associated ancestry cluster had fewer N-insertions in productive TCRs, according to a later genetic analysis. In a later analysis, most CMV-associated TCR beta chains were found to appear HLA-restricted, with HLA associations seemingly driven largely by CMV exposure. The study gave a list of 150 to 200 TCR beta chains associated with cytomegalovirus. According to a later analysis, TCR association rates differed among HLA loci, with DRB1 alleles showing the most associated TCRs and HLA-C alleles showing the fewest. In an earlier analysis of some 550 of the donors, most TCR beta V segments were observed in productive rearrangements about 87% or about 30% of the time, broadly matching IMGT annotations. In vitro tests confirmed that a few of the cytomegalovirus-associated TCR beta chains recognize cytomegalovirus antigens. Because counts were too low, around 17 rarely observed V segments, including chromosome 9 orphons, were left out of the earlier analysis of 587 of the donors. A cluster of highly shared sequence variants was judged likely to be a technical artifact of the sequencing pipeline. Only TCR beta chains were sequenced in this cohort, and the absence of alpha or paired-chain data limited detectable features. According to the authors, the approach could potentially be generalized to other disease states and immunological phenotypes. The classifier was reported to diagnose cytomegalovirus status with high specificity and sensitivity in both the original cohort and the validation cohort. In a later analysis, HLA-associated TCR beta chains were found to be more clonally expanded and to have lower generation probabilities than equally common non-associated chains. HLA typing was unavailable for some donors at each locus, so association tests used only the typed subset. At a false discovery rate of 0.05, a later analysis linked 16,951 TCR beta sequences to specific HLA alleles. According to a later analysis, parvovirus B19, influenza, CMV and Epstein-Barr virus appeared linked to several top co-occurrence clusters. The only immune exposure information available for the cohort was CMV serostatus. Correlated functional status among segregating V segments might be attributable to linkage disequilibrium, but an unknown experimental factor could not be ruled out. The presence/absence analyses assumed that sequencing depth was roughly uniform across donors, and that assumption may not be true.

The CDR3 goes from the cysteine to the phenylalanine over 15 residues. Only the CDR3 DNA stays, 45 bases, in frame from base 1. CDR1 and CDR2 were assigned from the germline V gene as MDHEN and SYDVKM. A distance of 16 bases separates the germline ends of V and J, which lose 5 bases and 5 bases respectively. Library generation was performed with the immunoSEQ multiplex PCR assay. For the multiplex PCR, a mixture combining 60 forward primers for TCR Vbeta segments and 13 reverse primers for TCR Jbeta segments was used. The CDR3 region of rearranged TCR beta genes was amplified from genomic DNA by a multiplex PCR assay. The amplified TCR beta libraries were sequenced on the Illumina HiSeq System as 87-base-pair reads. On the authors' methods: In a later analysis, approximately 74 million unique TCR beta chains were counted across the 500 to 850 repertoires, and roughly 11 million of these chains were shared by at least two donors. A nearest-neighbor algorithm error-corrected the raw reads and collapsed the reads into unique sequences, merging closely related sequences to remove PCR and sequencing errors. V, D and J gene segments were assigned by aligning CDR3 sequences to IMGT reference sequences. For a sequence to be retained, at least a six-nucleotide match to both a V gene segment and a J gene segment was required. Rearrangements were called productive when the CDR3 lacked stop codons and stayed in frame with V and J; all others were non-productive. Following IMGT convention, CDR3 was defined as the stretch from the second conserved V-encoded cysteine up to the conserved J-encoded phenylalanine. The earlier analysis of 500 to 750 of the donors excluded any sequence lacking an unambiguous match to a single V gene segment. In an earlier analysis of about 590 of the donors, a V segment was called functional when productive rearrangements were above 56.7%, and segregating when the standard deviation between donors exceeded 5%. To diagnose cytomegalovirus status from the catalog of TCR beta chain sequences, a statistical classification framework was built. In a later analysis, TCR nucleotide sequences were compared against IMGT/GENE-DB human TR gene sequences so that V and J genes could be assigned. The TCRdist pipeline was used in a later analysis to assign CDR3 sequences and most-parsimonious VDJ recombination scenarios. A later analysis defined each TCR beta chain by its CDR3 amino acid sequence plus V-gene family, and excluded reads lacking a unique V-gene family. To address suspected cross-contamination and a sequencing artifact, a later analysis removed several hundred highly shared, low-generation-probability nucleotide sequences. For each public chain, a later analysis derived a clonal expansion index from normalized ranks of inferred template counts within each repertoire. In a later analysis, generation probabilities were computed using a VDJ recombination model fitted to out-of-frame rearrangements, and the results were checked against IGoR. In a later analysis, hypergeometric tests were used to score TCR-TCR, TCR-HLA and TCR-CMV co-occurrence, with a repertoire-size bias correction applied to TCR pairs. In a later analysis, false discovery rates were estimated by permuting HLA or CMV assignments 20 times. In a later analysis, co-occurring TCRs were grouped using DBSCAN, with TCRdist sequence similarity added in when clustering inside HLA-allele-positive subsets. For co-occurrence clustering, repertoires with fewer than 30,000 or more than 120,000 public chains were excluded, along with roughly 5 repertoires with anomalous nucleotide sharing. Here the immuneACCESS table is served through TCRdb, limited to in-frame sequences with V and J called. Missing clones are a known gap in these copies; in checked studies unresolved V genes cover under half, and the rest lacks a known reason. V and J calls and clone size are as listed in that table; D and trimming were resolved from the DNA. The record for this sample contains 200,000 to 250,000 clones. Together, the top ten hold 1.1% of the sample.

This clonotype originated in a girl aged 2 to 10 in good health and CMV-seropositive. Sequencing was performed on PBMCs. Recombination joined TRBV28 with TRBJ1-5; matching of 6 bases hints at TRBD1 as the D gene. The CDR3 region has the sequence CASSPAQGSYQPQHF. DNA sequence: TGTGCCAGCAGTCCGGCACAGGGTTCCTATCAGCCCCAGCATTTT. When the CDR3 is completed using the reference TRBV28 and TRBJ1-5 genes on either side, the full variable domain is DVKVTQSSRYLVKRTGEKVFLECVQDMDHENMFWYRQDPGLGLRLIYFSYDVKMKEKGDIPEGYSVSREKKERFSLILESASTNQTSMYLCASSPAQGSYQPQHFGDGTRLSIL.